This is a list of T cell receptor beta chains from one sample in a study of early T cells in non-severe SARS-CoV-2 infection. One entry per CDR3 protein results from TCRdb running MiXCR on the 5' RACE reads. The sample has 43,000 or so distinct CDR3 sequences, approximately 4% seen once. Sequencing used whole blood. The receptors here all came from an adult who was a healthcare worker with PCR-confirmed SARS-CoV-2 infection or an uninfected control (not recorded which). Both conserved end residues are part of each CDR3. Each record gives: CDR3 DNA, CDR3 protein, J gene, V gene, D gene, clone size. D genes are given only for firm matches. Size is omitted from some rows. Given values are once, few, many or a class for expanded clones.

cdr3_nt: TGTGCCAGCAGTGGGCGACAGGGGGCTGGAACTGAAGCTTTCTTT
cdr3_aa: CASSGRQGAGTEAFF
j_call: TRBJ1-1
v_call: TRBV25-1
d_call: TRBD1
clone_size: NA

cdr3_nt: TGTGCCAGCAGCTCAGGACAGGGGAACACTGAAGCTTTCTTT
cdr3_aa: CASSSGQGNTEAFF
j_call: TRBJ1-1
v_call: TRBV7-9
d_call: TRBD1
clone_size: many

cdr3_nt: TGCAGCGTTGTACAGGGGGCGACCACTGAAGCTTTCTTT
cdr3_aa: CSVVQGATTEAFF
j_call: TRBJ1-1
v_call: TRBV29-1
d_call: TRBD1
clone_size: many

cdr3_nt: TGCGCCAGCAGCCCGGTCTCGACAGGGGATTACCGAAAACTGTTTTTT
cdr3_aa: CASSPVSTGDYRKLFF
j_call: TRBJ1-4
v_call: TRBV5-1
d_call: TRBD1
clone_size: many

cdr3_nt: TGTGCCAGCATCGGGACTAGCGGGACGTACACAGATACGCAGTATTTT
cdr3_aa: CASIGTSGTYTDTQYF
j_call: TRBJ2-3
v_call: TRBV11-2
d_call: TRBD2
clone_size: many

cdr3_nt: TGCAGTGCTACTCGACCGGAAGAGACCCAGTACTTC
cdr3_aa: CSATRPEETQYF
j_call: TRBJ2-5
v_call: TRBV20-1
d_call: NA
clone_size: many

cdr3_nt: TGTGCCAGCAGGAGCCTGGGGGGTTGCACTGAAGCTTTCTTT
cdr3_aa: CASRSLGGCTEAFF
j_call: TRBJ1-1
v_call: TRBV21-1
d_call: NA
clone_size: many

cdr3_nt: TGTGCCAGCTCACCCCGGAGGTCGGAAAACTACGAGCAGTACTTC
cdr3_aa: CASSPRRSENYEQYF
j_call: TRBJ2-7
v_call: TRBV18
d_call: NA
clone_size: many

cdr3_nt: TGTGCCAGCAGTTATCCAGGGGAGACCCAGTACTTC
cdr3_aa: CASSYPGETQYF
j_call: TRBJ2-5
v_call: TRBV6-5
d_call: NA
clone_size: NA

cdr3_nt: TGTGCCAGCACCTCCGACATTCTTCGCACAGATACGCAGTATTTT
cdr3_aa: CASTSDILRTDTQYF
j_call: TRBJ2-3
v_call: TRBV12-3/TRBV12-4
d_call: NA
clone_size: few

cdr3_nt: TGTGCCAGCACCGGACTAGCGGGAGGGCCTACAGATACGCAGTATTTT
cdr3_aa: CASTGLAGGPTDTQYF
j_call: TRBJ2-3
v_call: TRBV9
d_call: TRBD2
clone_size: many

cdr3_nt: TGTGCCAGCACCCCTACTGGGGACTCCTACAATGAGCAGTTCTTC
cdr3_aa: CASTPTGDSYNEQFF
j_call: TRBJ2-1
v_call: TRBV9
d_call: NA
clone_size: many

cdr3_nt: TGTGCCAGCAGCTTCTCGGACAGGGGGATGAATGAAAAACTGTTTTTT
cdr3_aa: CASSFSDRGMNEKLFF
j_call: TRBJ1-4
v_call: TRBV11-3
d_call: TRBD1
clone_size: many

cdr3_nt: TGTGCCAGCAGCTTAAGTCCACAGAACACTGAAGCTTTCTTT
cdr3_aa: CASSLSPQNTEAFF
j_call: TRBJ1-1
v_call: TRBV7-2
d_call: NA
clone_size: many